This TCR beta chain was sequenced for a study of CD8+CD57+ T cells in acquired aplastic anemia. Genomic DNA, serving as template, underwent TCR beta VDJ and CDR3 profiling. One entry per CDR3 protein, called by TCRdb with MiXCR from the reads. The repertoire holds around 120,000 distinct CDR3 sequences, with nearly 40% as singletons. The CDR3 is made up of 11 amino acids. Germline V gene data show CDR1 as MDHEN and CDR2 as SYDVKM. The authors sequenced patients whose flow cytometry had shown CD8+CD57+ cell expansion. This clonotype was observed a handful of times. Germline and junction disagree at one end, which may indicate a read error.

This chain links TRBV28 with TRBJ2-7; D is perhaps TRBD1 (6 bases). The sequencing sample was made of sorted CD4+, CD8+, or CD8+CD57+ T cells (not recorded which) from PBMCs. The TCR comes from a human donor with aplastic anemia. This CDR3 reads CASGYRDEGDF. CDR3 in DNA: TGTGCCAGCGGGTACCGGGACGAGGGGGACTTC. Combining the CDR3 with reference TRBV28 and TRBJ2-7 gives the whole variable domain DVKVTQSSRYLVKRTGEKVFLECVQDMDHENMFWYRQDPGLGLRLIYFSYDVKMKEKGDIPEGYSVSREKKERFSLILESASTNQTSMYLCASGYRDEGDFGPGTRLTVT.